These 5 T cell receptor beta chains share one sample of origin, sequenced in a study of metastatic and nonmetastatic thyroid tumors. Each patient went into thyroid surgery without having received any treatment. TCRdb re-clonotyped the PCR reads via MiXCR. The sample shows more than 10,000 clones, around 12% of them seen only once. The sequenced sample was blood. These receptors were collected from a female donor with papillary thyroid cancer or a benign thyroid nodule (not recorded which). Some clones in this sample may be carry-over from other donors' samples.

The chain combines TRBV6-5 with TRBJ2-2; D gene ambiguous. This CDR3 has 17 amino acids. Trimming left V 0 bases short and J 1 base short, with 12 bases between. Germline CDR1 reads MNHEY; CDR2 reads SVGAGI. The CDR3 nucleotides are TGTGCCAGCAGTTACTCTAAAAGCTACTTGAACACCGGGGAGCTGTTTTTT. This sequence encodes CASSYSKSYLNTGELFF.

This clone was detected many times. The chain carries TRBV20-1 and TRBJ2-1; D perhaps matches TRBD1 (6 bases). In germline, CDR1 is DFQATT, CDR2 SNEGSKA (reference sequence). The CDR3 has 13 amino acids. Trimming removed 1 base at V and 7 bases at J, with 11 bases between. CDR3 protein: CSARALGANEQFF. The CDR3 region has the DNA TGCAGTGCTAGAGCCTTGGGGGCTAATGAGCAGTTCTTC.

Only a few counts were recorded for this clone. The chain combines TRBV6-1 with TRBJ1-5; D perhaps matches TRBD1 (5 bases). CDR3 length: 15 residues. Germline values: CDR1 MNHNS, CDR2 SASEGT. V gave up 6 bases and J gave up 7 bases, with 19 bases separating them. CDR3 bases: TGTGCCAGCAGCCAGGGCGGGGGGGTTGGCCAGCCCCAGCATTTT. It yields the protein CASSQGGGVGQPQHF.

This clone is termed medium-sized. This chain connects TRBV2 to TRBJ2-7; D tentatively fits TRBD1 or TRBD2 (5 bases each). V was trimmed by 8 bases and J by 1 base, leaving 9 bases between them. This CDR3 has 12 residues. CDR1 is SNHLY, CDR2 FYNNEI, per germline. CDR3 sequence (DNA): TGTGCCAGCCAGGGCGGGTCCTACGAGCAGTACTTC. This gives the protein CASQGGSYEQYF. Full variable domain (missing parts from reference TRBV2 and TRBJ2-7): EPEVTQTPSHQVTQMGQEVILRCVPISNHLYFYWYRQILGQKVEFLVSFYNNEISEKSEIFDDQFSVERPDGSNFTLKIRSTKLEDSAMYFCASQGGSYEQYFGPGTRLTVT.

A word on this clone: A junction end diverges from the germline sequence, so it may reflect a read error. The DNA for the CDR3 is TGTGTCAGCAGCGTCCAAGCGGGGGGATACAATGAGCAGTTCTTC. This sequence encodes CVSSVQAGGYNEQFF. This chain joins TRBV11-1 and TRBJ2-1; 9 bases map to TRBD2. Per the germline V gene, CDR1 is SGHAT and CDR2 is FQDESV (reference sequence). The CDR3 spans 15 residues. The entire variable domain, with the rest obtained from reference TRBV11-1 and TRBJ2-1, is as follows: EAEVAQSPRYKITEKSQAVAFWCDPISGHATLYWYRQILGQGPELLVQFQDESVVDDSQLPKDRFSAERLKGVDSTLKIQPAELGDSAMYLCVSSVQAGGYNEQFFGPGTRLTVL.